This is a list of T cell receptor beta chains from one sample in a study of blood T cell repertoires in COVID-19. Profiling relied on immunoSEQ multiplex PCR, and the TCRdb table lists in-frame clones only, not all of them. The sample carries approximately 97,000 clones, around 87% recorded once. Sequenced: peripheral blood. The source is a woman aged 45-65 years with COVID-19, enrolled during active disease. The CDR3 runs from the conserved cysteine through the conserved F or W. A D gene is named only where the DNA matches it firmly. Expanded clones get a size class; other rows say once, few or many, or leave the size out.

TRBV7-9,.,TRBD2,TRBJ2-3,TGTGCCAGCAGCCCCTCTAGCGGGGGGGCGAAAGATACGCAGTATTTT,CASSPSSGGAKDTQYF
TRBV10-3,.,.,TRBJ2-2,TGTGCCATCACCACGACAGAGAACACCGGGGAGCTGTTTTTT,CAITTTENTGELFF
TRBV11-2,few,.,TRBJ2-3,TGTGCCAGCAGCTCCTCCCGGGACTTCTACACAGATACGCAGTATTTT,CASSSSRDFYTDTQYF
TRBV28,.,.,TRBJ2-2,TGTGCCAGCAGTCCACAGGGTTTCGGGGAGCTGTTTTTT,CASSPQGFGELFF
TRBV4-1,.,.,TRBJ1-4,TGCGCCAGCAGCCAAGATCGGAACAGGGCAAATGAAAAACTGTTTTTT,CASSQDRNRANEKLFF
TRBV12-3/TRBV12-4,.,TRBD2,TRBJ2-1,TGTGCCAGCAGTTCACAAGGGACTAGGCAGTTCTTC,CASSSQGTRQFF
TRBV5-4,.,TRBD1,TRBJ1-2,TGTGCCAGCAGCCTTAAGGACGGGACAGCCTATGGCTACACCTTC,CASSLKDGTAYGYTF
TRBV12-5,.,.,TRBJ1-5,TGTGCTAGTGGGGCAGGTGTACTCGGCTCTTATAGCAATCAGCCCCAGCATTTT,CASGAGVLGSYSNQPQHF
TRBV10-3,.,.,TRBJ2-7,TGTGCCACCACCGCACAGGACCCCTACGAGCAGTACTTC,CATTAQDPYEQYF
TRBV11-2,.,TRBD2,TRBJ2-5,TGTGCCAGCAGCTTAGGGGATAGCGGGGGGGCCGAGGAGACCCAGTACTTC,CASSLGDSGGAEETQYF
TRBV7-9,.,.,TRBJ2-7,TGTGCCAGCAGCTTACAGGCAGCCTCCTACGAGCAGTACTTC,CASSLQAASYEQYF
TRBV3-1/TRBV3-2,.,.,TRBJ1-5,TGTGCCAGCAGCCAAGATCGGGGGGATCAGCCCCAGCATTTT,CASSQDRGDQPQHF
TRBV5-6,.,.,TRBJ2-2,TGTGCCAGCAACCAACAGGACACCGGGGAGCTGTTTTTT,CASNQQDTGELFF
TRBV3-1/TRBV3-2,.,.,TRBJ2-1,TGTGCCAGCAGCCCCCCCTGGGGGCGGTTCGGCAATGAGCAGTTCTTC,CASSPPWGRFGNEQFF
TRBV6-5,few,.,TRBJ2-1,TGTGCCAGCGGCCTCCCTGACTCCTACAATGAGCAGTTCTTC,CASGLPDSYNEQFF
TRBV5-1,few,TRBD1,TRBJ1-5,TGCGCCAGCAGCTTGGCTGGGACAGCGAATCAGCCCCAGCATTTT,CASSLAGTANQPQHF
TRBV12-3/TRBV12-4,.,.,TRBJ1-2,TGTGCCAGCAGCTACAGGGAGAACTATGGCTACACCTTC,CASSYRENYGYTF
TRBV7-8,once,TRBD1,TRBJ2-3,TGTGCCAGCAGCTTAGGGACAGGGATAGATACGCAGTATTTT,CASSLGTGIDTQYF
TRBV6-1,once,TRBD1,TRBJ2-7,TGTGCCAGCAGTGATCCCGGGACAGTTGAGGAGCAGTACTTC,CASSDPGTVEEQYF
TRBV7-2,.,TRBD2,TRBJ2-5,TGTGCCAGCAGCTTAGGGGTTGGTAGCGGGGGGGCGACCTGGGAGACCCAGTACTTC,CASSLGVGSGGATWETQYF
TRBV30,.,TRBD1,TRBJ2-5,TGTGCCTGGAACAGGGGGGAGACCCAGTACTTC,CAWNRGETQYF
TRBV27,.,TRBD2,TRBJ2-7,TGTGCCAGCAGTTTATATCCGGGGGGGGTGGTGAACGAGCAGTACTTC,CASSLYPGGVVNEQYF
TRBV7-2,once,TRBD1,TRBJ1-1,TGTGCCAGCAGCTTCCCGGGACAGGGGGCAAACGAAGCTTTCTTT,CASSFPGQGANEAFF
TRBV7-6,.,TRBD2,TRBJ2-1,TGTGCCAGCAGCTTAGAGGATAAGGGACTACCCTACAATGAGCAGTTCTTC,CASSLEDKGLPYNEQFF